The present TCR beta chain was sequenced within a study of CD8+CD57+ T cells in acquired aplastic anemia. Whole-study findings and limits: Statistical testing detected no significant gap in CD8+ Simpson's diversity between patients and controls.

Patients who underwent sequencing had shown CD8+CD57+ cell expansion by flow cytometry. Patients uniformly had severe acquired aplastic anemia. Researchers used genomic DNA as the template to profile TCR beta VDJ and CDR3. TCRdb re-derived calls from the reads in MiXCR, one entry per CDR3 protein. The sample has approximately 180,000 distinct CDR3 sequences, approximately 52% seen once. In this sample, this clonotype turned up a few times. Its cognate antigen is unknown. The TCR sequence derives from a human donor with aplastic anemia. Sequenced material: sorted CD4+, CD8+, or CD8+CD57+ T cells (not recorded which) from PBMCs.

As DNA, the CDR3 is TGTGCCAGCAGGAAAACCCCGGCCGGGATAGAGACCCAGTACTTC. Protein sequence: CASRKTPAGIETQYF. V usage is TRBV27 and J usage is TRBJ2-5; maybe TRBD2 (5 bases). The CDR3 is 15 residues long. V was trimmed by 6 bases and J by 4 bases, leaving 18 bases between them. Germline CDR1 MNHEY, CDR2 SMNVEV (reference sequence).